These 13 T cell receptor beta chains share one sample of origin, sequenced in a study of blood T cell repertoires in COVID-19. Profiled with immunoSEQ multiplex PCR; TCRdb holds only in-frame clones, not every one. This table holds about 150,000 clones, under 85% found once. Source material: peripheral blood. The receptors were gathered from a woman older than 75 with acute or convalescent COVID-19.

J is TRBJ2-2 and V is TRBV5-1; D possibly corresponds to TRBD1 (5 bases). The CDR3 contains 16 residues. Germline V gene sequence: CDR1 SGHRS, CDR2 YFSETQ. V lost 0 bases and J lost 1, with 10 bases in between. The CDR3 DNA follows: TGCGCCAGCAGCTTGGGACAGTCCCTGAACACCGGGGAGCTGTTTTTT. This encodes CASSLGQSLNTGELFF.

The chain recombines TRBV19 with TRBJ1-1; D may be TRBD1 (5 bases). The CDR3 length is 17 residues. The germline V and J ends were trimmed by 7 bases and 4 bases, with 25 bases remaining between them. The germline V gene encodes CDR1 LNHDA and CDR2 SQIVND (reference sequence). In DNA, the CDR3 is TGTGCCAGTACCTTAAGAGGTTGGATGGGGCGAGTCACTGAAGCTTTCTTT. The encoded protein is CASTLRGWMGRVTEAFF.

The chain has TRBV6-5 and TRBJ2-3; maybe TRBD2 (5 bases). The V end lost 6 bases, the J end lost 0 bases, and 13 bases lay between the germline ends. The V gene's germline CDR1 is MNHEY and CDR2 SVGAGI. The CDR3 runs 15 residues. This chain's CDR3 is CASRDRAVSTDTQYF. DNA of the CDR3: TGTGCCAGCAGGGACCGAGCGGTGAGCACAGATACGCAGTATTTT.

The chain employs TRBV2 and TRBJ1-2; 10 positions match TRBD1. Germline V gene data show CDR1 as SNHLY and CDR2 as FYNNEI. V lost 5 bases and J lost 2; bases outside the gene matches: 5. CDR3 size: 15 residues. CDR3 nucleotide sequence: TGTGCCAGCAGTCATACGGGACAGGGGAACTATGGCTACACCTTC. It translates to CASSHTGQGNYGYTF.

The chain carries TRBV7-9 and TRBJ2-5, with 9 bases that match TRBD2. V lost 3 bases and J lost 3; bases outside the gene matches: 5. Germline CDR1 SEHNR, CDR2 FQNEAQ (reference sequence). This CDR3 region has 15 residues. The CDR3 region is CASSLRRLAEETQYF. DNA for the CDR3: TGTGCCAGCAGCTTGAGGAGACTAGCGGAAGAGACCCAGTACTTC.

The chain has TRBV5-6 and TRBJ2-4; 9 nucleotides agree with TRBD1. This CDR3 has 15 residues. CDR1 and CDR2 from the germline V gene are SGHDT and YYEEEE. V lost 7 bases to trimming and J lost 3 bases; unmatched junction nucleotides: 8. The chain's CDR3 is CASRRTGQGKNIQYF. The DNA for the CDR3 is TGTGCCAGCCGCAGGACGGGACAGGGCAAAAACATTCAGTACTTC.

The table lists this clone with a few counts. The rearrangement joins TRBV30 to TRBJ1-4; 8 nucleotides match TRBD1. Germline values: CDR1 GTSNPN, CDR2 SVGIG (reference sequence). This CDR3 comprises 14 residues. Trimming at V came to 1 base and at J to 8 bases, leaving 6 bases not matched to a gene. The CDR3 DNA follows: TGTGCCTGGAGTGCGGACAGGGAGGGGGAAAAACTGTTTTTT. It codes for CAWSADREGEKLFF.

The chain links TRBV7-9 to TRBJ1-1; 10 bases align to TRBD1. V shed 2 bases and J 3 bases; nucleotides not matched to a gene: 3. In germline, CDR1 is SEHNR, CDR2 FQNEAQ (reference sequence). This CDR3 contains 15 residues. The CDR3 DNA reads as TGTGCCAGCAGCTTATCCGGGACAGGGGACACTGAAGCTTTCTTT. This translates into CASSLSGTGDTEAFF.

This clone has a handful of counts. The chain carries TRBV10-1 and TRBJ2-2; 14 nucleotides agree with TRBD2. In germline, CDR1 is WNHNN, CDR2 SYGVQD (reference sequence). CDR3 size: 18 residues. The V gene end was trimmed by 0 bases and the J gene end by 2 bases; junction bases not matched to a gene: 2. This CDR3 is CASSESTSGRVNTGELFF. DNA of the CDR3: TGCGCCAGCAGTGAGTCGACTAGCGGGAGGGTAAACACCGGGGAGCTGTTTTTT.

The chain recombines TRBV7-2 with TRBJ1-3; 7 bases map to TRBD1. Germline loops: CDR1 SGHTA, CDR2 FQGNSA. The CDR3 covers 16 residues. V trimming: 5 bases; J trimming: 2 bases; junction bases outside the gene matches: 9. The CDR3 reads CASSLATTGAGNTIYF. CDR3 sequence (DNA): TGTGCCAGCAGCCTCGCCACAACAGGGGCTGGAAACACCATATATTTT.

At least ten counts were recorded for this clone. The CDR3 is CASRVPGGIDTQYF. For the CDR3, the DNA is TGTGCCAGTAGGGTCCCAGGGGGCATAGATACGCAGTATTTT. This sequence joins TRBV19 and TRBJ2-3, with 8 bases fitting TRBD1. The CDR3 totals 14 residues. Germline V gene sequence: CDR1 LNHDA, CDR2 SQIVND (reference sequence). After removal of 6 bases from V and 5 bases from J, the junction contained 7 bases not matched to a gene. Full variable domain (rest looked up from reference TRBV19 and TRBJ2-3): DGGITQSPKYLFRKEGQNVTLSCEQNLNHDAMYWYRQDPGQGLRLIYYSQIVNDFQKGDIAEGYSVSREKKESFPLTVTSAQKNPTAFYLCASRVPGGIDTQYFGPGTRLTVL.

This clone was counted only a few times. The chain carries TRBV3-1 (or the pseudogene TRBV3-2) and TRBJ1-1; 9 positions match TRBD1. The CDR3 consists of 17 residues. Per germline, CDR1 LGHDT and CDR2 YNNKEL (reference sequence). V shed 1 base, J shed 0 bases, and the junction held 6 bases outside the gene matches. CDR3 in DNA: TGTGCCAGCAGCCAAGGTTACACAGGGGGCATGAACACTGAAGCTTTCTTT. Protein product: CASSQGYTGGMNTEAFF.

This clone turned up a few times. The chain joins TRBV19 to TRBJ2-7; 9 bases match TRBD1. The germline V gene has CDR1 LNHDA and CDR2 SQIVND (reference sequence). V dropped 5 bases and J dropped 4; count of bases not matched to a gene: 12. The length of the CDR3 is 16 residues. CDR3 region: CASSQPGQGALYEQYF. The CDR3 DNA is TGTGCCAGTAGTCAGCCGGGACAGGGTGCTTTGTACGAGCAGTACTTC.